The sequence of this T cell receptor beta chain was determined in a study of cytomegalovirus exposure and HLA in healthy donors. The PCR ran on 60 Vbeta and 13 Jbeta primers. The protocol was immunoSEQ multiplex PCR, while the TCRdb copy is restricted to in-frame clones and leaves out a portion. The data contain more than 110,000 clones, more than 75% of them singletons. With 4 bases removed from V and 4 bases from J, the gap between germline ends came to 15 bases. Germline V gene data show CDR1 as KGHSH and CDR2 as LQKENI. The CDR3 consists of 15 residues. This sequence joins TRBV18 and TRBJ2-3; D gene uncertain. The sequence was obtained from a female donor in good health and CMV-seronegative. The specimen was PBMCs. CDR3: CASSLQVGRSDTQYF. Here the CDR3 DNA reads TGTGCCAGCTCACTCCAGGTTGGAAGGTCAGATACGCAGTATTTT.